This is a list of T cell receptor beta chains from one sample in a study of T cell repertoires in cytomegalovirus infection. TCRdb redid the calling of the reads with MiXCR, one entry per CDR3 protein. The sample has about 230,000 distinct CDR3 sequences; roughly 20% are singletons. Sequencing input: CD8+ T cells from PBMCs. The receptors derive from a human donor in good health (CMV status not recorded). Some clones in this sample may be carry-over from other donors' samples. Both conserved end residues are part of each CDR3. Each record gives: V gene, CDR3 protein.

v_gene: TRBV7-2
CDR3aa: CASSPGTAISGANVLTF

v_gene: TRBV5-1
CDR3aa: CASSLLGNSGNTIYF

v_gene: TRBV25-1
CDR3aa: CASRHGMHEQYF

v_gene: TRBV5-1
CDR3aa: CASSWMGGQGDNEQFF

v_gene: TRBV7-2
CDR3aa: CASSITGTDYEQYF

v_gene: TRBV7-9
CDR3aa: CASSFPDRGRKETQYF

v_gene: TRBV12-3/TRBV12-4
CDR3aa: CTSSPLGPDTQYF

v_gene: TRBV30
CDR3aa: CAWGTGDTGELFF

v_gene: TRBV7-9
CDR3aa: CASSHVGGVNTEAFF

v_gene: TRBV5-5
CDR3aa: CASSTEGLAHNEQFF

v_gene: TRBV7-3
CDR3aa: CASSLTVVGEQFF

v_gene: TRBV20-1
CDR3aa: CSATQRGGTDTQYF

v_gene: TRBV7-4
CDR3aa: CAPAIAGAYNEQFF

v_gene: TRBV7-9
CDR3aa: CASSYIAGEDTQYF

v_gene: TRBV12-3/TRBV12-4
CDR3aa: CASSFQVTQYF

v_gene: TRBV2
CDR3aa: CASNVPLDEQFF

v_gene: TRBV3-1
CDR3aa: CASPFGARSYEQYF

v_gene: TRBV25-1
CDR3aa: CASSETGLSNEQFF

v_gene: TRBV24-1
CDR3aa: CATSDLYEQFF

v_gene: TRBV28
CDR3aa: CASSQENSNQPQHF

v_gene: TRBV7-6
CDR3aa: CASSSLAGGLDEQYF

v_gene: TRBV7-8
CDR3aa: CASTLTAGARANTEAFF

v_gene: TRBV2
CDR3aa: CACEVGTDSTDTQYF

v_gene: TRBV29-1
CDR3aa: CSVADEQFF

v_gene: TRBV28
CDR3aa: CASSNPPERTDTQYF

v_gene: TRBV7-9
CDR3aa: CASSLGDRGREKLFF

v_gene: TRBV19
CDR3aa: CASTLDLSYGYTF

v_gene: TRBV7-9
CDR3aa: CDSSLGTGLDGYTF

v_gene: TRBV7-9
CDR3aa: CASSKEGTPEETQYF

v_gene: TRBV7-6
CDR3aa: CASSPRDINLGEQYF

v_gene: TRBV24-1
CDR3aa: CATSDWGGTEAFF